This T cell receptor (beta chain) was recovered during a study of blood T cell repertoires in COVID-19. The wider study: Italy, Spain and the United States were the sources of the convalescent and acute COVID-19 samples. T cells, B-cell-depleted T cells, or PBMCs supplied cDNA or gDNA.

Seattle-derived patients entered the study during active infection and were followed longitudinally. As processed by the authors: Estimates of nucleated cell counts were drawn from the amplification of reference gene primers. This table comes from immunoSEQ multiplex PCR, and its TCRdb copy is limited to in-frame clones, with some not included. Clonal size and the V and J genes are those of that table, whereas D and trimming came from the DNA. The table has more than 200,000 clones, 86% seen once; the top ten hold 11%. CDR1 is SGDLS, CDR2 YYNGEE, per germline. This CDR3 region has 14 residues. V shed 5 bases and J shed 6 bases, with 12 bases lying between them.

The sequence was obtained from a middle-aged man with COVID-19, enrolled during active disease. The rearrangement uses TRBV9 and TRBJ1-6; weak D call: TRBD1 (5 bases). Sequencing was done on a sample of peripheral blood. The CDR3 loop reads CASRGVGANSPLHF. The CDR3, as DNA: TGTGCCAGCAGAGGGGTCGGTGCTAATTCACCCCTCCACTTT. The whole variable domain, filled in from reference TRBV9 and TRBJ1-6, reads DSGVTQTPKHLITATGQRVTLRCSPRSGDLSVYWYQQSLDQGLQFLIQYYNGEERAKGNILERFSAQQFPDLHSELNLSSLELGDSALYFCASRGVGANSPLHFGNGTRLTVT.